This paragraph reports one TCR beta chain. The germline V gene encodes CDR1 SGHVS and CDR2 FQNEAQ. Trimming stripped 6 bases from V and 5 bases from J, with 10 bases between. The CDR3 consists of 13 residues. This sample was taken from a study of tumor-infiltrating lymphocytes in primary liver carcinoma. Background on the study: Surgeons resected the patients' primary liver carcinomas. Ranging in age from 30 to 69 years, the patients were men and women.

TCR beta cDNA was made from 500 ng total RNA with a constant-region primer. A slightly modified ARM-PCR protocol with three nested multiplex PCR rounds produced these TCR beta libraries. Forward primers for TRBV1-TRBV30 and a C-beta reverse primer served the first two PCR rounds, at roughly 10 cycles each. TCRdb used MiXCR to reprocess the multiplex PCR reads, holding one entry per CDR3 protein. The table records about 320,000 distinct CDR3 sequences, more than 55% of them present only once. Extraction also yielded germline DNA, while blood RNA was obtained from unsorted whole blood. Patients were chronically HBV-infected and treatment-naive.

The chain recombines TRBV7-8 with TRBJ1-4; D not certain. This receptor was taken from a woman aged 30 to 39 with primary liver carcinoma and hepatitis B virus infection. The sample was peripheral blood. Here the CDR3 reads CASSRPGNEKLFF. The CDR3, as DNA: TGTGCCAGCAGTAGGCCAGGAAATGAAAAACTGTTTTTT.